The clone carrying this T cell receptor (beta chain) was counted a single time. As yet, its antigen is unknown. The junction shows a germline mismatch at one end, possibly a read error. This specimen comes from a study of tumor-infiltrating lymphocytes in primary liver carcinoma. The study's findings and limits: Blood had a significantly lower top-250-clone fraction than tumors did (p = 0.039). The bulk unsorted samples meant that CD4+ and CD8+ repertoires went uncompared.

A primer in the constant region served to generate TCR beta cDNA from about 480 ng of total RNA. Three-round nested multiplex PCR performed with slightly modified ARM-PCR produced the TCR beta libraries. The two initial PCR rounds, around 11 cycles each, used TRBV1-TRBV30 forward and C-beta reverse primers. Using its own MiXCR run on the multiplex PCR reads, TCRdb lists one record per CDR3 protein. Among fewer than 400,000 distinct CDR3 sequences listed, about 50% were seen once. Extraction also yielded germline DNA, while blood RNA was obtained from unsorted whole blood. There are 13 residues in the CDR3. Germline CDR1 SGHAT, CDR2 FQDESV (reference sequence).

V and J are TRBV11-1 and TRBJ2-1, with a possible D match to TRBD2 (5 bases). The sequence was obtained from a woman aged 25 to 45 with primary liver carcinoma and hepatitis B virus infection. Material: peripheral blood. CDR3 sequence reads: CASSPGGGNEQLF. The DNA for the CDR3 is TGTGCCAGCAGCCCTGGCGGAGGCAATGAGCAGCTCTTC. The whole variable domain, remainder taken from reference TRBV11-1 and TRBJ2-1, is EAEVAQSPRYKITEKSQAVAFWCDPISGHATLYWYRQILGQGPELLVQFQDESVVDDSQLPKDRFSAERLKGVDSTLKIQPAELGDSAMYLCASSPGGGNEQLFGPGTRLTVL.